This TCR beta chain was documented in a study of CD8 T cells in ankylosing spondylitis. The TCR beta libraries were generated through quantitative 5'-RACE incorporating molecular barcodes. TCRdb passed the 5' RACE reads through MiXCR, listing each CDR3 protein once. The table lists roughly 230,000 distinct CDR3 sequences, 8% to 10% of them singletons. This clonotype was seen at least ten times. Its antigen is unknown. The CDR3 is 14 amino acids. V shed 6 bases, J shed 4 bases, and the junction held 4 bases outside the gene matches. CDR1 and CDR2 (germline): DFQATT, SNEGSKA (reference sequence). Study-level results: Significant enrichment of disease-linked clones was reported in matched ankylosing spondylitis synovial fluid. The disease-linked clones had a CD8+ phenotype and low blood frequencies.

V usage is TRBV20-1 and J usage is TRBJ2-3; 13 bases match TRBD2. Material for sequencing was blood, either unsorted or a sorted T cell fraction (not recorded which). This clonotype was sampled from a female donor with ankylosing spondylitis or in good health (not recorded which). The CDR3 is CSATGLAGSDTQYF. In nucleotides, the CDR3 is TGCAGTGCCACGGGACTAGCGGGATCAGATACGCAGTATTTT.